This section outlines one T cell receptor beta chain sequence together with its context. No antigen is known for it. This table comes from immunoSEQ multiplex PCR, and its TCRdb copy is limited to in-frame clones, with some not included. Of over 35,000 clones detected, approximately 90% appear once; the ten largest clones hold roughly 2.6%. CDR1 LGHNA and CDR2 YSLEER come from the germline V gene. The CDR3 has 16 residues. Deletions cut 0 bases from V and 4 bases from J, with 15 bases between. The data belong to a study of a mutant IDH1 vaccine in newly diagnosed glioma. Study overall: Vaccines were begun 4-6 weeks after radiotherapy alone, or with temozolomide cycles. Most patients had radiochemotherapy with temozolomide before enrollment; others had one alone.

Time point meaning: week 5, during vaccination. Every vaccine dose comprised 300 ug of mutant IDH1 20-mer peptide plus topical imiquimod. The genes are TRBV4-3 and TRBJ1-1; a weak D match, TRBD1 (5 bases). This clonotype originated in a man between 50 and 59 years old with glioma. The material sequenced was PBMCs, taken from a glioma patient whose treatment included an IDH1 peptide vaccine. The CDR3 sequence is CASSQDSRGITTEAFF. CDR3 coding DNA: TGCGCCAGCAGCCAAGATTCACGGGGGATTACCACTGAAGCTTTCTTT.